This TCR beta chain was profiled in a study of shared clonotypes between healthy human individuals. Study-wide points: The sole specimen, blood, was sampled, and tissue repertoires likely differ.

As regards this clone: The target antigen is unknown.

Trimming removed 7 bases at V and 6 bases at J, with 11 bases between. CDR1 is SGHRS, CDR2 YFSETQ, per germline. This CDR3 region has 11 residues. Profiled with immunoSEQ multiplex PCR; TCRdb holds only in-frame clones, not every one. The data show 2 million to 2.5 million clones, 90% to 97% seen once. Sequencing was carried out using naive CD4+ T cells sorted from blood. Subset in this sample: CD45RA+ positively selected. The chain is built from TRBV5-1 and TRBJ2-7; possibly TRBD1 for D (5 bases). This TCR derives from a man aged 18 to 29 in good health. The CDR3 sequence: CASAAGREQYF. Here the CDR3 DNA reads TGCGCCAGCGCTGCAGGGCGCGAGCAGTACTTC.